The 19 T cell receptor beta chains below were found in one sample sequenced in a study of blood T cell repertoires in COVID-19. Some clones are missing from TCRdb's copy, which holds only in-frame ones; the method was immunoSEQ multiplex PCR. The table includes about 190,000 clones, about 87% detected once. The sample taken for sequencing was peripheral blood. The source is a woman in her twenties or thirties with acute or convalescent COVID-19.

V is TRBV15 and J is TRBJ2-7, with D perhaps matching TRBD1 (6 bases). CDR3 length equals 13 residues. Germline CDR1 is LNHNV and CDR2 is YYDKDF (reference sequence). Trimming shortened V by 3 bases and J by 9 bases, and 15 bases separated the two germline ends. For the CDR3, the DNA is TGTGCCACCAGCAGGAGCATAACAGGGAGGCAGTACTTC. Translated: CATSRSITGRQYF.

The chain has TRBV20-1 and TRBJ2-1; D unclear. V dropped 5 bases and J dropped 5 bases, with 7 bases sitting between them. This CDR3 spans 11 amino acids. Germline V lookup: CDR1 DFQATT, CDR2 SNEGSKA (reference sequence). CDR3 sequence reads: CSAPFNNEQFF. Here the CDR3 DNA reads TGCAGTGCTCCCTTTAACAATGAGCAGTTCTTC.

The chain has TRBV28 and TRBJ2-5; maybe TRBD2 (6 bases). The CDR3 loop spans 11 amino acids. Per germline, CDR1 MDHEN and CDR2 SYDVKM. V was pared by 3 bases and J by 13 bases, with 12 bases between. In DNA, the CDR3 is TGTGCCAGCAGTTTCGGCGGGGACCCGTACTTC. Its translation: CASSFGGDPYF.

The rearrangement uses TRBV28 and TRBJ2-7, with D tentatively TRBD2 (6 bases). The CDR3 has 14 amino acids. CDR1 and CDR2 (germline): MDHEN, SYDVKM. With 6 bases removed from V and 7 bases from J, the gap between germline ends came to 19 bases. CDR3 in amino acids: CASSDGLTAREQYF. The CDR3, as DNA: TGTGCCAGCAGCGACGGACTAACCGCACGGGAGCAGTACTTC.

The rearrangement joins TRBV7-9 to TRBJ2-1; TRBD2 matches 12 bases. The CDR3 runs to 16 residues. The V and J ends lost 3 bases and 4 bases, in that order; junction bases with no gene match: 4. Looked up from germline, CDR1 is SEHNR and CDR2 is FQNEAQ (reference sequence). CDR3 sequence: CASSLGLAGGYNEQFF. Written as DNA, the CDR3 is TGTGCCAGCAGCTTGGGACTAGCGGGCGGTTACAATGAGCAGTTCTTC.

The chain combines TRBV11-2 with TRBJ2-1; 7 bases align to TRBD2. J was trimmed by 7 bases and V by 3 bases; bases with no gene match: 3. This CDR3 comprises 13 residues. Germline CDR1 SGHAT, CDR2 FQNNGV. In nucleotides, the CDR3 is TGTGCCAGCAGCTTCGGACTAGAGAATGAGCAGTTCTTC. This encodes CASSFGLENEQFF.

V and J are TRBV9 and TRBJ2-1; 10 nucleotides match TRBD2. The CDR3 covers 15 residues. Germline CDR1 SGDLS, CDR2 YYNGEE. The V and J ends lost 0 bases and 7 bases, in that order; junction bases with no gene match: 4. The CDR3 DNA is TGTGCCAGCAGCGTAGGTCTAGCGGGAGTAAATGAGCAGTTCTTC. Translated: CASSVGLAGVNEQFF.

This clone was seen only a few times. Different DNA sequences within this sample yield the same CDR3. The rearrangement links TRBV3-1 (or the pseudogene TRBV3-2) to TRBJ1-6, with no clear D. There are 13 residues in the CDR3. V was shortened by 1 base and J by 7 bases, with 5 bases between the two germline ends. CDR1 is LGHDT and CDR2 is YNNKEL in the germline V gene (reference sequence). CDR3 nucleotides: TGTGCCAGCAGCCAAGGTCCAAATTCACCCCTCCACTTT. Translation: CASSQGPNSPLHF.

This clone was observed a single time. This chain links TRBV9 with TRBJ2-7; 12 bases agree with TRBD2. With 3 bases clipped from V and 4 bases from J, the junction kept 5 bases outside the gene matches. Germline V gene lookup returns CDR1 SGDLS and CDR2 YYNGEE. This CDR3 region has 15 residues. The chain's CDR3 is CASSETSGSLYEQYF. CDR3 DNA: TGTGCCAGCAGCGAGACTAGCGGGAGTTTGTACGAGCAGTACTTC.

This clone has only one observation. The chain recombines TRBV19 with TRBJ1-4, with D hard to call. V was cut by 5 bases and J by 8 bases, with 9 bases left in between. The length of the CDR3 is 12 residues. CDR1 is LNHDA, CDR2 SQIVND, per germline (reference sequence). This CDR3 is CASSYGGEKLFF. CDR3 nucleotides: TGTGCCAGTAGTTATGGCGGCGAAAAACTGTTTTTT.

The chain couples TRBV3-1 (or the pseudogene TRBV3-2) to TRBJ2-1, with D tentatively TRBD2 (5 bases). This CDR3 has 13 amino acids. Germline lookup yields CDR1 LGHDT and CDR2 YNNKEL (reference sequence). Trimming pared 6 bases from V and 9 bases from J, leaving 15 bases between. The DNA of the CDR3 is TGTGCCAGCAGAAATTCAGGAGAGGGTGAGCAGTTCTTC. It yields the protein CASRNSGEGEQFF.

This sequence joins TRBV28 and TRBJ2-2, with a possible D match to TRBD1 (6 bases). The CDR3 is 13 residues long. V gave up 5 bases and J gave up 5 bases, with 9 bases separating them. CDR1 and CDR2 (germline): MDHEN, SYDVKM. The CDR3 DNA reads TGTGCCAGCAGTGAAGGGGGAACCGGGGAGCTGTTTTTT. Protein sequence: CASSEGGTGELFF. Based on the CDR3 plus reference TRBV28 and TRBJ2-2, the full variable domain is DVKVTQSSRYLVKRTGEKVFLECVQDMDHENMFWYRQDPGLGLRLIYFSYDVKMKEKGDIPEGYSVSREKKERFSLILESASTNQTSMYLCASSEGGTGELFFGEGSRLTVL.

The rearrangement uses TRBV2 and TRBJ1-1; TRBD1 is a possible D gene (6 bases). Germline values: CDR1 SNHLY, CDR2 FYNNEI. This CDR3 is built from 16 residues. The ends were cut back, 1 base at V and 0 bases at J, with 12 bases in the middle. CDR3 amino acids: CASSEEGVRMNTEAFF. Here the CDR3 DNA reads TGTGCCAGCAGTGAAGAGGGGGTAAGGATGAACACTGAAGCTTTCTTT.

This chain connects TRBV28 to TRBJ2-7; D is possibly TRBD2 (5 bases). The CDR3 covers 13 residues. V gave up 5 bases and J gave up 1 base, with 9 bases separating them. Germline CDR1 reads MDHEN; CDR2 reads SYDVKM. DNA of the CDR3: TGTGCCAGCAGTCTCCGGACTTCCTACGAGCAGTACTTC. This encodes CASSLRTSYEQYF.

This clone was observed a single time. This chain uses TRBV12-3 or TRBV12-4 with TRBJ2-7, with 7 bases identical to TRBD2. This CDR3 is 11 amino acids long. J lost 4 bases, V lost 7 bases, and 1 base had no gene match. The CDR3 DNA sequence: TGTGCCAGCACCGGGGGGTACGAGCAGTACTTC. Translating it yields CASTGGYEQYF.

CDR3 residues: CASGTFGSSYNEQFF. In nucleotides, the CDR3 is TGTGCCAGCGGTACGTTCGGGAGCTCCTACAATGAGCAGTTCTTC. The V call is TRBV6-6, the J call TRBJ2-1; D perhaps matches TRBD2 (6 bases). There are 15 residues in the CDR3. Germline V lookup: CDR1 MNHNY, CDR2 SVGAGI (reference sequence). V was clipped by 8 bases and J by 0 bases, with 14 bases between them.

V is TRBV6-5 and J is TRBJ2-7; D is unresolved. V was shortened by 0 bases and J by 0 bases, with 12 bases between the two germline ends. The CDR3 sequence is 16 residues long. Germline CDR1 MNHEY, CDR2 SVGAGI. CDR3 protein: CASSYSSPLNSYEQYF. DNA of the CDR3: TGTGCCAGCAGTTACTCATCCCCCCTTAACTCCTACGAGCAGTACTTC.

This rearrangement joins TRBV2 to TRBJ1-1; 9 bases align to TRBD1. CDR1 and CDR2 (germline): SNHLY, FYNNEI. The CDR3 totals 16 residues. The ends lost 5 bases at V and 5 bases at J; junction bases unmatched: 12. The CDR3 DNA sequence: TGTGCCAGCAGTAAAACGGGACAGGGCCTTGGGACTGAAGCTTTCTTT. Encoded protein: CASSKTGQGLGTEAFF. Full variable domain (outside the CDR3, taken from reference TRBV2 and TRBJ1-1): EPEVTQTPSHQVTQMGQEVILRCVPISNHLYFYWYRQILGQKVEFLVSFYNNEISEKSEIFDDQFSVERPDGSNFTLKIRSTKLEDSAMYFCASSKTGQGLGTEAFFGQGTRLTVV.

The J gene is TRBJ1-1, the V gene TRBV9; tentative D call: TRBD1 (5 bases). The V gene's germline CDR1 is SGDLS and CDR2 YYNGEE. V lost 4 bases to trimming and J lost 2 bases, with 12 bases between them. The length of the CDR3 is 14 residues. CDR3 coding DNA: TGTGCCAGCAGCTCTCAGGACACTAACACTGAAGCTTTCTTT. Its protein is CASSSQDTNTEAFF.